A single sample is the source of the 14 T cell receptor beta chains below, sequenced in a study of identical twins. TCRdb called the 5' RACE reads again in MiXCR, with one record for every CDR3 protein. This table has a few hundred thousand distinct CDR3 sequences, 7.5% to 10% appearing once. The same data also went into a second study, on yellow fever vaccine responses in identical twins.

The sample consisted of PBMCs. The receptors shown here come from a woman between 18 and 29 years old in good health.

This clonotype was observed a handful of times. The V gene is TRBV11-2, the J gene TRBJ2-2; 7 positions agree with TRBD2. Looked up from germline, CDR1 is SGHAT and CDR2 is FQNNGV. CDR3 size: 17 residues. Losses at the gene ends were 10 bases for V and 1 base for J; bases not matched to a gene: 15. The CDR3 DNA follows: TGTGCCACCAAATACCGCCGCGGCGGGGGGAACACCGGGGAGCTGTTTTTT. Translating gives CATKYRRGGGNTGELFF.

This clonotype was counted a few times. The chain employs TRBV19 and TRBJ2-2; 7 positions match TRBD1. CDR3 length equals 15 residues. J gave up 7 bases and V 3 bases, and 8 bases lay outside the gene matches. Per germline, CDR1 LNHDA and CDR2 SQIVND (reference sequence). CDR3 in amino acids: CASSILDRVGGELFF. The CDR3 nucleotides read TGTGCCAGTAGTATCTTAGACAGGGTAGGCGGGGAGCTGTTTTTT.

This clonotype was seen repeatedly, ten times or more. At one end, the junction sequence differs from germline, possibly due to a read error. The chain recombines TRBV6-6 with TRBJ2-7; the match to TRBD1 covers 8 bases. Germline V CDR1 and CDR2: MNHNY, SVGAGI (reference sequence). This CDR3 contains 13 residues. For the CDR3, the DNA is TGTGCCAGCAGTTACTTGGCAGGGGGCGACAATGACTTC. This gives the protein CASSYLAGGDNDF.

The table lists this clonotype with a few counts. The rearrangement joins TRBV20-1 to TRBJ2-7, with 7 nucleotides matching TRBD1. Per germline, CDR1 DFQATT and CDR2 SNEGSKA (reference sequence). J was trimmed by 5 bases and V by 6 bases; bases with no gene match: 10. CDR3 length equals 13 residues. The CDR3 sequence: CSARDRASDEQYF. The CDR3 DNA reads TGCAGTGCAAGGGACAGAGCAAGCGACGAGCAGTACTTC.

The V call is TRBV9, the J call TRBJ2-2, with unresolved D. There are 13 residues in the CDR3. V was clipped by 0 bases and J by 6 bases, with 6 bases between them. Germline lookup yields CDR1 SGDLS and CDR2 YYNGEE. The CDR3 DNA follows: TGTGCCAGCAGCGTAGGCGATCCCGGGGAGCTGTTTTTT. Translated: CASSVGDPGELFF.

V gene TRBV5-1 combines with J gene TRBJ1-2; D uncertain. Trimming left V 1 base short and J 1 base short, with 8 bases between. The germline gives CDR1 SGHRS, CDR2 YFSETQ. This CDR3 has 14 amino acids. CDR3 DNA sequence: TGCGCCAGCAGCTTGTCAAACAGTAACTATGGCTACACCTTC. Amino acid sequence: CASSLSNSNYGYTF.

This clonotype has more than one count but fewer than ten. The CDR3 protein is CASSSGTYPYEQYF. DNA for the CDR3: TGCGCCAGCAGCTCCGGGACCTACCCCTACGAGCAGTACTTC. This chain joins TRBV5-1 and TRBJ2-7, with D perhaps TRBD1 or TRBD2 (5 bases each). CDR3 length: 14 amino acids. The V end was cut by 3 bases, the J end by 2 bases, with 12 bases between. Germline lookup yields CDR1 SGHRS and CDR2 YFSETQ.

This clonotype was seen many times. The chain combines TRBV2 with TRBJ1-2, with a weak D call TRBD1 (5 bases). Germline V CDR1 and CDR2: SNHLY, FYNNEI. The CDR3 has 12 residues. V lost 8 bases, J lost 4 bases, and 11 bases lay in between. For the CDR3, the DNA is TGTGCCAGCGGACACCAAGGCTATGGCTACACCTTC. As protein: CASGHQGYGYTF.

This clonotype was observed at least ten times. This chain connects TRBV12-3 or TRBV12-4 to TRBJ2-7; D may be TRBD1 (6 bases). V dropped 6 bases and J dropped 3 bases, with 18 bases sitting between them. The CDR3 sequence is 15 residues long. CDR3 residues: CASRGTGTPFYEQYF. As DNA, the CDR3 is TGTGCCAGCAGGGGGACCGGGACACCATTCTACGAGCAGTACTTC.

This clonotype was seen only a few times. V gene TRBV28 combines with J gene TRBJ1-1; D gene unclear. V was trimmed by 8 bases and J by 0 bases, leaving 16 bases between them. The CDR3 totals 15 residues. Germline V gives CDR1 MDHEN, CDR2 SYDVKM. For the CDR3, the DNA is TGTGCCAGCCACTCCGGGGAGATCATGAACACTGAAGCTTTCTTT. It specifies CASHSGEIMNTEAFF.

This clonotype was detected ten times or more. V and J are TRBV6-1 and TRBJ2-7, with 10 bases fitting TRBD2. J was trimmed by 6 bases and V by 8 bases; bases with no gene match: 10. Germline V CDR1 and CDR2: MNHNS, SASEGT. The CDR3 covers 14 residues. The CDR3 nucleotides read TGTGCCAGCCGAACTAGCGGGGTGTTTTCCGAGCAGTACTTC. Translated: CASRTSGVFSEQYF.

The rearrangement joins TRBV11-2 to TRBJ2-3; 7 bases are shared with TRBD2. The ends lost 5 bases at V and 2 bases at J; junction bases unmatched: 13. This CDR3 contains 17 residues. Germline CDR1 reads SGHAT; CDR2 reads FQNNGV. CDR3 residues: CASSPGPLAPLTDTQYF. CDR3 sequence (DNA): TGTGCCAGCAGCCCGGGCCCACTAGCGCCACTCACAGATACGCAGTATTTT.

This clonotype showed up just a few times. V is TRBV9 and J is TRBJ2-7; TRBD2 is a possible D gene (6 bases). V was trimmed by 3 bases and J by 3 bases, leaving 13 bases between them. The germline CDR1 and CDR2 sequences are SGDLS and YYNGEE. This CDR3 has 14 amino acids. The CDR3 protein is CASSAGLGSYEQYF. CDR3 DNA sequence: TGTGCCAGCAGCGCAGGGCTCGGGAGCTACGAGCAGTACTTC.

This clonotype has more than one count but fewer than ten. The genes are TRBV28 and TRBJ2-7, with D maybe TRBD2 (6 bases). The CDR3 spans 15 residues. The V end was cut by 3 bases, the J end by 2 bases, with 14 bases between. Germline CDR1 and CDR2: MDHEN and SYDVKM. The CDR3 region has the DNA TGTGCCAGCAGTTTGGAGCGGGTTGGGACCTACGAGCAGTACTTC. Translated, it gives CASSLERVGTYEQYF.